One sample yielded the 12 T cell receptor beta chains listed below, sequenced in a study of blood T cell repertoires in COVID-19 (dated by TCRdb to about 2020). Library construction relied on the immunoSEQ multiplex PCR assay. TCRdb obtained this table from immuneACCESS and retained in-frame rearrangements with V and J assigned. These tables miss some clones; where compared with another copy, unresolved V genes account for less than half of the shortfall, and the remainder is unexplained. This sample has 200,000 to 250,000 clones in its table, and around four fifths of those were observed once. Roughly 8.2% of the sample rests with the top ten. Sequencing was performed on peripheral blood. The receptor set was obtained from a woman of 80 years or more with COVID-19, enrolled during active disease.

In this sample, this clone turned up many times. Other DNA variants within this sample encode the same CDR3. This chain connects TRBV28 to TRBJ1-2, with D possibly being TRBD1 (6 bases). This CDR3 region has 13 residues. Germline lookup yields CDR1 MDHEN and CDR2 SYDVKM. V was trimmed by 6 bases and J by 7 bases, leaving 15 bases between them. In DNA, the CDR3 is TGTGCCAGCAGGCCCCAGGGGTATCGTGGCTACACCTTC. Translation: CASRPQGYRGYTF.

The V gene is TRBV7-9, the J gene TRBJ2-1; the match to TRBD2 covers 8 bases. The CDR3 consists of 14 residues. In germline, CDR1 is SEHNR, CDR2 FQNEAQ (reference sequence). The ends lost 5 bases at V and 4 bases at J; junction bases unmatched: 4. CDR3 bases: TGTGCCAGCAGCGTACTAGCGGATTACAATGAGCAGTTCTTC. It translates to CASSVLADYNEQFF. The variable domain in full, with the rest retrieved from reference TRBV7-9 and TRBJ2-1, is DTGVSQNPRHKITKRGQNVTFRCDPISEHNRLYWYRQTLGQGPEFLTYFQNEAQLEKSRLLSDRFSAERPKGSFSTLEIQRTEQGDSAMYLCASSVLADYNEQFFGPGTRLTVL.

The chain links TRBV4-2 to TRBJ2-4; D possibly corresponds to TRBD2 (6 bases). The germline V and J ends were trimmed by 2 bases and 7 bases, with 15 bases remaining between them. Per the germline V gene, CDR1 is LGHNA and CDR2 is YNFKEQ. This CDR3 region has 15 residues. The DNA for the CDR3 is TGTGCCAGCAGCCAACGAGGACTGGAGGGGAACATTCAGTACTTC. Its translation: CASSQRGLEGNIQYF.

This sequence joins TRBV6-5 and TRBJ1-4, with D possibly matching TRBD1 (5 bases). Germline V gene sequence: CDR1 MNHEY, CDR2 SVGAGI. Trimming shortened V by 2 bases and J by 5 bases, and 15 bases separated the two germline ends. The CDR3 covers 16 residues. This CDR3 reads CASSYAPAGVNEKLFF. Written as DNA, the CDR3 is TGTGCCAGCAGTTACGCTCCGGCGGGGGTCAATGAAAAACTGTTTTTT.

This chain connects TRBV2 to TRBJ2-5; 10 bases fit TRBD2. The CDR3 loop spans 16 amino acids. With 4 bases clipped from V and 2 bases from J, the junction kept 7 bases outside the gene matches. Germline V CDR1 and CDR2: SNHLY, FYNNEI. CDR3 sequence: CASSVDLAGEQETQYF. CDR3 in DNA: TGTGCCAGCAGTGTAGATCTAGCGGGGGAACAAGAGACCCAGTACTTC.

The gene calls are TRBV23-1 and TRBJ1-2, with 9 bases aligning to TRBD1. TRBV23-1 is placed among ORFs of uncertain function. With 6 bases clipped from V and 7 bases from J, the junction kept 9 bases outside the gene matches. The CDR3 has 14 amino acids. CDR3 DNA: TGCGCCAGCAGCCCCGACCACAGGGGGCGTGGCTACACCTTC. Its translation is CASSPDHRGRGYTF.

The rearrangement joins TRBV7-9 to TRBJ2-1; TRBD2 aligns across 11 bases. Trimming at V came to 5 bases and at J to 7 bases, leaving 10 bases not matched to a gene. Germline CDR1 reads SEHNR; CDR2 reads FQNEAQ (reference sequence). This CDR3 is built from 16 residues. The CDR3 here is CASSLNSGRAGNEQFF. The CDR3 coding sequence is TGTGCCAGCAGCCTCAATAGCGGGAGGGCTGGGAATGAGCAGTTCTTC.

The rearrangement links TRBV6-5 to TRBJ2-1; 9 bases map to TRBD1. The V segment lost 6 bases and the J segment 2 bases; nucleotides outside the gene matches: 5. CDR1 is MNHEY, CDR2 SVGAGI, per germline. The CDR3 is 15 amino acids. CDR3: CASRGQGTPYNEQFF. DNA for the CDR3: TGTGCCAGCAGGGGACAGGGAACCCCCTACAATGAGCAGTTCTTC.

The rearrangement links TRBV21-1 to TRBJ2-1; whether TRBD2, the table's D call, matches the DNA was not checked. TRBV21-1 is classified as a pseudogene. The CDR3 runs 17 residues. The CDR3, as DNA: TGTGCCAGCAGCATTCGGTCCTGGGGAGACTCCTACAATGAGCAGTTCTTC. Translated, it gives CASSIRSWGDSYNEQFF.

This rearrangement joins TRBV7-2 to TRBJ1-5; possibly TRBD1 for D (5 bases). V gave up 1 base and J gave up 2 bases, with 6 bases separating them. The CDR3 extends over 14 amino acids. The germline gives CDR1 SGHTA, CDR2 FQGNSA. The CDR3 is CASSLEGGNQPQHF. The CDR3 DNA sequence: TGTGCCAGCAGCTTAGAAGGGGGCAATCAGCCCCAGCATTTT.

The gene calls are TRBV11-2 and TRBJ2-1; possibly TRBD2 for D (5 bases). Per germline, CDR1 SGHAT and CDR2 FQNNGV. V was clipped by 5 bases and J by 2 bases, with 10 bases between them. This CDR3 is built from 14 residues. CDR3 DNA sequence: TGTGCCAGCAGCCGAGGAGGCCCCTACAATGAGCAGTTCTTC. Its protein product is CASSRGGPYNEQFF.

Comment on this clone: The same CDR3 is also encoded by other DNA sequences in this sample. The gene calls are TRBV28 and TRBJ2-1, with 7 nucleotides matching TRBD2. CDR1 and CDR2 from the germline V gene are MDHEN and SYDVKM. The CDR3 extends over 12 amino acids. V shed 8 bases and J 2 bases; nucleotides not matched to a gene: 0. CDR3 loop: CASGRAYNEQFF. In nucleotides, the CDR3 is TGTGCCAGCGGGAGGGCCTACAATGAGCAGTTCTTC.